Following are 25 T cell receptor beta chains from one sample sequenced in a study of T cell responses to AZD1222 COVID-19 vaccine (dated by TCRdb to about 2021). The library was produced with the immunoSEQ multiplex PCR assay. The source is immuneACCESS, and TCRdb retained only in-frame sequences with V and J called. Part of the clones is not carried over; for the studies checked, unresolved V genes explain less than half of this, and the remainder is unexplained. The sample profile shows 180,000 or so clones; roughly 91% of them were found once. The top ten clonotypes cover about 2.1% of the sample. The label giving this sample's time point can be read as: about 28 days (+/-7) after the second vaccine dose. Sample: peripheral blood, taken 28 days after the second AZD1222 dose. The receptors were gathered from an adult who received the AZD1222 COVID-19 vaccine.

The chain employs TRBV9 and TRBJ1-6, with a weak D call TRBD1 (5 bases). Germline V CDR1 and CDR2: SGDLS, YYNGEE. CDR3 length equals 14 residues. Trimming stripped 3 bases from V and 10 bases from J, with 14 bases between. This CDR3 reads CASSGGVGWSPLHF. The CDR3 nucleotides read TGTGCCAGCAGCGGAGGGGTGGGGTGGTCACCCCTCCACTTT.

The chain employs TRBV28 and TRBJ2-7; D may be TRBD1 (6 bases). The CDR3 runs 12 residues. Trimming stripped 10 bases from V and 3 bases from J, with 13 bases between. Germline V CDR1 and CDR2: MDHEN, SYDVKM. CDR3 coding DNA: TGTGCCACTGGACAGAGGGGCTACGAGCAGTACTTC. As protein: CATGQRGYEQYF.

The chain couples TRBV6-2 or TRBV6-3 to TRBJ1-2, with D hard to call. V lost 2 bases to trimming and J lost 4 bases, with 11 bases between them. The germline gives CDR1 MNHEY, CDR2 SVGEGT. This CDR3 spans 14 amino acids. The CDR3 DNA reads as TGTGCCAGCAGTTACCCGCAACAGCGCTATGGCTACACCTTC. Its translation: CASSYPQQRYGYTF.

The chain uses TRBV27 and TRBJ1-5; D gene uncertain. CDR1 MNHEY and CDR2 SMNVEV come from the germline V gene (reference sequence). The V end lost 2 bases, the J end lost 1 base, and 6 bases lay between the germline ends. The CDR3 contains 14 residues. CDR3 sequence (DNA): TGTGCCAGCAGTTTAGGGTGGAGCAATCAGCCCCAGCATTTT. It is translated as CASSLGWSNQPQHF.

The CDR3: CATSPAPGRVLINEKLFF. The CDR3 nucleotides read TGTGCCACCAGCCCCGCCCCGGGACGAGTACTAATTAATGAAAAACTGTTTTTT. J is TRBJ1-4 and V is TRBV15, with a tentative D call TRBD1 (5 bases). V lost 5 bases and J 4 bases, leaving 23 bases between the germline ends. Germline V CDR1 and CDR2: LNHNV, YYDKDF (reference sequence). The CDR3 covers 18 residues.

V and J are TRBV19 and TRBJ2-3; D may be TRBD1 (6 bases). The CDR3 contains 15 residues. The germline V gene has CDR1 LNHDA and CDR2 SQIVND (reference sequence). With 3 bases removed from V and 2 bases from J, the gap between germline ends came to 12 bases. This CDR3 is CASSMGQGHTDTQYF. CDR3 nucleotides: TGTGCCAGTAGTATGGGTCAGGGGCACACAGATACGCAGTATTTT.

The chain uses TRBV6-5 and TRBJ1-5; D is undetermined. The ends were cut back, 6 bases at V and 2 bases at J, with 14 bases in the middle. Germline V gives CDR1 MNHEY, CDR2 SVGAGI. The CDR3 is made up of 15 amino acids. The CDR3 loop is CASSQGWGGNQPQHF. CDR3 bases: TGTGCCAGCAGCCAAGGTTGGGGTGGCAATCAGCCCCAGCATTTT.

The chain employs TRBV6-5 and TRBJ1-1; the D is unclear. The CDR3 has 15 residues. Germline assignment: CDR1 MNHEY and CDR2 SVGAGI. The V end lost 0 bases, the J end lost 5 bases, and 13 bases lay between the germline ends. The chain's CDR3 is CASSYSIGSGTEAFF. The CDR3 bases are TGTGCCAGCAGTTACTCGATCGGTTCGGGGACTGAAGCTTTCTTT.

V usage is TRBV6-1 and J usage is TRBJ1-6, with 8 bases identical to TRBD1. CDR3 size: 17 residues. Germline CDR1 MNHNS, CDR2 SASEGT. With V trimmed by 4 bases and J by 0 bases, 5 bases remained unmatched. CDR3: CASSGQGASSYNSPLHF. CDR3 in DNA: TGTGCCAGCAGTGGGCAGGGGGCGAGCTCCTATAATTCACCCCTCCACTTT.

This clone was observed a handful of times. This chain uses TRBV18 with TRBJ1-1; the match to TRBD1 covers 9 bases. Trimming removed 1 base from V and 1 base from J; junction bases left unmatched: 10. This CDR3 contains 18 residues. The V gene's germline CDR1 is KGHSH and CDR2 LQKENI. CDR3 DNA sequence: TGTGCCAGCTCACCACGGTCCGGGACAGGGTTGGAGAACACTGAAGCTTTCTTT. The encoded protein is CASSPRSGTGLENTEAFF. The whole variable domain, filled in from reference TRBV18 and TRBJ1-1, reads NAGVMQNPRHLVRRRGQEARLRCSPMKGHSHVYWYRQLPEEGLKFMVYLQKENIIDESGMPKERFSAEFPKEGPSILRIQQVVRGDSAAYFCASSPRSGTGLENTEAFFGQGTRLTVV.

The chain employs TRBV9 and TRBJ2-7, with TRBD2 identical over 9 bases. CDR1 is SGDLS, CDR2 YYNGEE, per germline. The CDR3 extends over 14 amino acids. V lost 4 bases, J lost 6 bases, and 8 bases stayed unmatched. CDR3 in amino acids: CASSPDSGSPEQYF. The CDR3 DNA reads as TGTGCCAGCAGCCCTGATAGCGGGAGTCCCGAGCAGTACTTC.

The chain couples TRBV14 to TRBJ1-2; D not resolved. There are 12 residues in the CDR3. Trimming stripped 4 bases from V and 3 bases from J, with 6 bases between. Germline-derived CDR1 and CDR2 are SGHDN and FVKESK. In nucleotides, the CDR3 is TGTGCCAGCAGCCCTGGGGACTATGGCTACACCTTC. It is translated as CASSPGDYGYTF.

This rearrangement joins TRBV18 to TRBJ2-3; 7 bases align to TRBD1. This CDR3 spans 15 amino acids. Looked up from germline, CDR1 is KGHSH and CDR2 is LQKENI. V was pared by 3 bases and J by 5 bases, with 8 bases of the junction left unmatched. In DNA form, the CDR3 reads TGTGCCAGCTCACCCCTAGGACAGGACTTAGATACGCAGTATTTT. It specifies CASSPLGQDLDTQYF.

This rearrangement joins TRBV11-3 to TRBJ2-5; TRBD2 agrees at 9 bases. The length of the CDR3 is 18 residues. CDR1 is SGHNT, CDR2 YENEEA, per germline. Trimming took 5 bases from V and 5 from J; bases not matched to a gene: 18. The CDR3 spells CASSIDYLSGGVSETQYF. CDR3 DNA sequence: TGTGCCAGCAGCATTGACTACCTTAGCGGGGGAGTATCGGAGACCCAGTACTTC.

The V and J genes are TRBV10-3 and TRBJ1-1, with 10 nucleotides matching TRBD1. The trim removed 10 bases at V and 0 bases at J, leaving 5 bases unmatched. The germline V gene has CDR1 ENHRY and CDR2 SYGVKD. This CDR3 region has 14 residues. CDR3 residues: CATRGTGVNTEAFF. DNA of the CDR3: TGTGCCACCCGCGGGACAGGGGTGAACACTGAAGCTTTCTTT.

The chain employs TRBV19 and TRBJ1-3; D is uncertain. With 3 bases removed from V and 4 bases from J, the gap between germline ends came to 7 bases. The CDR3 sequence is 13 residues long. The germline V gene encodes CDR1 LNHDA and CDR2 SQIVND (reference sequence). CDR3 DNA: TGTGCCAGTAGTATGGGCAGAGGAAACACCATATATTTT. Translation: CASSMGRGNTIYF.

This rearrangement joins TRBV7-8 to TRBJ1-2; D perhaps matches TRBD1 (5 bases). Germline loops: CDR1 SGHVS, CDR2 FQNEAQ. V lost 0 bases and J 4 bases, leaving 9 bases between the germline ends. The CDR3 runs 14 residues. The CDR3 reads CASSLAAQAYGYTF. The CDR3 nucleotides read TGTGCCAGCAGCTTAGCGGCACAGGCCTATGGCTACACCTTC.

The V call is TRBV9, the J call TRBJ1-6, with no clear D. Trimming stripped 0 bases from V and 7 bases from J, with 8 bases between. CDR3 size: 14 residues. From germline, CDR1 is SGDLS and CDR2 YYNGEE. Here the CDR3 reads CASSVVAENSPLHF. CDR3 nucleotides: TGTGCCAGCAGCGTAGTGGCAGAGAATTCACCCCTCCACTTT. The variable domain in full, completed from reference TRBV9 and TRBJ1-6, reads DSGVTQTPKHLITATGQRVTLRCSPRSGDLSVYWYQQSLDQGLQFLIQYYNGEERAKGNILERFSAQQFPDLHSELNLSSLELGDSALYFCASSVVAENSPLHFGNGTRLTVT.

V gene TRBV11-2 combines with J gene TRBJ2-1; D unresolved. The CDR3 is 14 residues long. V gave up 1 base and J gave up 5 bases, with 9 bases separating them. The germline V gene encodes CDR1 SGHAT and CDR2 FQNNGV. CDR3 nucleotide sequence: TGTGCCAGCAGCTTAGTCCCTGAGAACAATGAGCAGTTCTTC. Its protein is CASSLVPENNEQFF. Complete variable domain (other parts from reference TRBV11-2 and TRBJ2-1): EAGVAQSPRYKIIEKRQSVAFWCNPISGHATLYWYQQILGQGPKLLIQFQNNGVVDDSQLPKDRFSAERLKGVDSTLKIQPAKLEDSAVYLCASSLVPENNEQFFGPGTRLTVL.

The V gene is TRBV18, the J gene TRBJ1-1; D is uncertain. V was pared by 3 bases and J by 3 bases, with 14 bases between. There are 15 residues in the CDR3. Per the germline V gene, CDR1 is KGHSH and CDR2 is LQKENI. The CDR3 DNA sequence: TGTGCCAGCTCACCCCTGGGAGGGCGGGACACTGAAGCTTTCTTT. This translates into CASSPLGGRDTEAFF.

The rearrangement links TRBV19 to TRBJ2-3; TRBD2 agrees at 7 bases. The germline gives CDR1 LNHDA, CDR2 SQIVND (reference sequence). This CDR3 region has 15 residues. V dropped 5 bases and J dropped 3; count of bases not matched to a gene: 8. The CDR3 nucleotides are TGTGCCAGTAGTCTTCCAGCGGGGAGAACAGATACGCAGTATTTT. Translated, it gives CASSLPAGRTDTQYF.

The chain couples TRBV5-1 to TRBJ2-1, with D perhaps matching TRBD1 (6 bases). Germline V gene data show CDR1 as SGHRS and CDR2 as YFSETQ. This CDR3 is 16 amino acids long. Trimming removed 0 bases at V and 5 bases at J, with 15 bases between. CDR3 residues: CASSLAPTGQDNEQFF. CDR3 bases: TGCGCCAGCAGCTTGGCCCCCACAGGGCAGGACAATGAGCAGTTCTTC.

The genes are TRBV27 and TRBJ2-6; TRBD1 might be the D (6 bases). The CDR3 extends over 16 amino acids. Germline V gene lookup returns CDR1 MNHEY and CDR2 SMNVEV (reference sequence). V gave up 6 bases and J gave up 0 bases, with 12 bases separating them. CDR3 coding DNA: TGTGCCAGCAGCAGGGGAACTATCTCTGGGGCCAACGTCCTGACTTTC. Protein product: CASSRGTISGANVLTF. The full variable domain, with the rest looked up from reference TRBV27 and TRBJ2-6, is EAQVTQNPRYLITVTGKKLTVTCSQNMNHEYMSWYRQDPGLGLRQIYYSMNVEVTDKGDVPEGYKVSRKEKRNFPLILESPSPNQTSLYFCASSRGTISGANVLTFGAGSRLTVL.

This chain connects TRBV7-6 to TRBJ2-3; D is possibly TRBD1 (6 bases). Germline-derived CDR1 and CDR2 are SGHVS and FNYEAQ. This CDR3 spans 16 amino acids. V lost 5 bases and J lost 2, with 17 bases in between. CDR3 residues: CASSPGSTGPTDTQYF. CDR3 nucleotide sequence: TGTGCCAGCAGCCCAGGCTCTACAGGGCCCACAGATACGCAGTATTTT.

The J gene is TRBJ1-3, the V gene TRBV4-1; D unresolved. V was pared by 2 bases and J by 2 bases, with 13 bases between. CDR3 length: 16 amino acids. Germline V gives CDR1 MGHRA, CDR2 YSYEKL. The CDR3 nucleotides read TGCGCCAGCAGCCAACCCCGAAGCGGGCCTGGAAACACCATATATTTT. Its translation: CASSQPRSGPGNTIYF.